Listed below are T cell receptor beta chains from one sample, sequenced in a study of T cells in localized non-small cell lung cancer. The table came from immunoSEQ multiplex PCR; TCRdb's copy has only in-frame clones and leaves some out. The sample comprises 60,000 to 65,000 clones, 85% to 90% of which are singletons, and approximately 2% rests with the top ten. The sample was peripheral blood, taken before any cancer treatment. These receptors were taken from a woman between 40 and 69 years old with stage I lung adenocarcinoma. CDR3s include the opening cysteine and the closing phenylalanine or tryptophan. The order of the fields is CDR3 protein, V gene, D gene. The D gene is left open where the match is weak.

CDR3aa: CASSSGTGGNIQYF; v_gene: TRBV7-2; d_gene: TRBD1
CDR3aa: CASSLDRATDTQYF; v_gene: TRBV11-2; d_gene: -
CDR3aa: CASSGRTSGRTGELFF; v_gene: TRBV5-1; d_gene: TRBD2
CDR3aa: CASSPATGTGTYEQYF; v_gene: TRBV18; d_gene: TRBD1
CDR3aa: CASSGTGGTEAFF; v_gene: TRBV2; d_gene: TRBD1
CDR3aa: CSVEKGSDEQFF; v_gene: TRBV29-1; d_gene: -
CDR3aa: CASNPIREDTQYF; v_gene: TRBV5-1; d_gene: -
CDR3aa: CASSYGQGFNYGYTF; v_gene: TRBV6-6; d_gene: TRBD1
CDR3aa: CASSTRQGTINEQYF; v_gene: TRBV5-1; d_gene: TRBD1
CDR3aa: CASRGTGSGQPQHF; v_gene: TRBV19; d_gene: TRBD1
CDR3aa: CASSLGQAVNEQYF; v_gene: TRBV7-9; d_gene: -
CDR3aa: CASSSRNTEAFF; v_gene: TRBV28; d_gene: -
CDR3aa: CASRRDRVYNEQFF; v_gene: TRBV28; d_gene: TRBD1
CDR3aa: CATSRPGSTDTQYF; v_gene: TRBV15; d_gene: -
CDR3aa: CASSLEGQDYNEQFF; v_gene: TRBV5-1; d_gene: TRBD1
CDR3aa: CATRVGVYGANVLTF; v_gene: TRBV15; d_gene: -
CDR3aa: CAWEPGLAGITDTQYF; v_gene: TRBV30; d_gene: TRBD2
CDR3aa: CASSIGRDFAQYF; v_gene: TRBV19; d_gene: -
CDR3aa: CASSLKAIVQGPRPSSYNEQFF; v_gene: TRBV5-1; d_gene: -
CDR3aa: CSVQMTSGTADTQYF; v_gene: TRBV29-1; d_gene: TRBD2
CDR3aa: CASRTFIQQSIQYF; v_gene: TRBV2; d_gene: -
CDR3aa: CASSYTYNSPLHF; v_gene: TRBV6-6; d_gene: -
CDR3aa: CASSTATGSRQPQHF; v_gene: TRBV6-1; d_gene: -
CDR3aa: CASSSGPASYEQYF; v_gene: TRBV5-1; d_gene: -
CDR3aa: CASSPGQGGSYEQYF; v_gene: TRBV7-9; d_gene: TRBD1
CDR3aa: CASSLGEANEQFF; v_gene: TRBV11-3; d_gene: -
CDR3aa: CASSLQGARVSGYTF; v_gene: TRBV6-5; d_gene: TRBD1
CDR3aa: CASSPDGDNQPQHF; v_gene: TRBV5-1; d_gene: -
CDR3aa: CAISESAWGSGNTIYF; v_gene: TRBV10-3; d_gene: -
CDR3aa: CASSSVGTQYF; v_gene: TRBV10-2; d_gene: -
CDR3aa: CASTGTGGSDGYTF; v_gene: TRBV19; d_gene: TRBD1
CDR3aa: CASRTTLRLAGRTDTQYF; v_gene: TRBV6-4; d_gene: TRBD2
CDR3aa: CASSSGTGQPQHF; v_gene: TRBV19; d_gene: TRBD1
CDR3aa: CASSPDGATEAFF; v_gene: TRBV7-3; d_gene: -
CDR3aa: CASSLAVGGETQYF; v_gene: TRBV5-1; d_gene: -
CDR3aa: CASSQRPYRENSGANVLTF; v_gene: TRBV4-3; d_gene: -
CDR3aa: CASSVMSTEAFF; v_gene: TRBV13; d_gene: -